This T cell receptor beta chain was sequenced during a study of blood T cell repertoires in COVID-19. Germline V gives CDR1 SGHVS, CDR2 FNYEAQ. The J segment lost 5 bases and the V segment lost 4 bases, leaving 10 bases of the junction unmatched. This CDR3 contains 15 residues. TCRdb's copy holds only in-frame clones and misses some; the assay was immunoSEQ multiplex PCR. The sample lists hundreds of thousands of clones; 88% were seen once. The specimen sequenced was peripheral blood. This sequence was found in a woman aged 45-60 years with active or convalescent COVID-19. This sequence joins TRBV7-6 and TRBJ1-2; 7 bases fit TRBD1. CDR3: CASSSSPGQAYGYTF. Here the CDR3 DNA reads TGTGCCAGCAGCTCATCCCCCGGACAGGCGTATGGCTACACCTTC. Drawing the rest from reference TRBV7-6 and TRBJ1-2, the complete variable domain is GAGVSQSPRYKVTKRGQDVALRCDPISGHVSLYWYRQALGQGPEFLTYFNYEAQQDKSGLPNDRFSAERPEGSISTLTIQRTEQRDSAMYRCASSSSPGQAYGYTFGSGTRLTVV.